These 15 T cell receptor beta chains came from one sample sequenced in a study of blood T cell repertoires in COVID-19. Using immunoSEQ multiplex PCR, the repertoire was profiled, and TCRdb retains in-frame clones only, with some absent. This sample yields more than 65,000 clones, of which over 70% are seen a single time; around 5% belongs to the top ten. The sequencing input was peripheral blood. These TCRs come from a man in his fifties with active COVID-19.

The CDR3 DNA reads TGTGCCAGCAGCCCTCCGGGACAGGGAGCAACTAATGAAAAACTGTTTTTT. Translating it yields CASSPPGQGATNEKLFF. This chain connects TRBV5-4 to TRBJ1-4; 9 bases are shared with TRBD1. Germline values: CDR1 SGHNT, CDR2 YYREEE (reference sequence). V lost 4 bases and J lost 0; bases outside the gene matches: 7. This CDR3 has 17 residues.

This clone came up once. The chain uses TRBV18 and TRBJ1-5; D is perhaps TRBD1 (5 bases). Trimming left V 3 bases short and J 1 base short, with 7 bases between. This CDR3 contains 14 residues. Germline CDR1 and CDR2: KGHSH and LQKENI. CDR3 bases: TGTGCCAGCTCACCCAGGGCGAGCAATCAGCCCCAGCATTTT. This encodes CASSPRASNQPQHF.

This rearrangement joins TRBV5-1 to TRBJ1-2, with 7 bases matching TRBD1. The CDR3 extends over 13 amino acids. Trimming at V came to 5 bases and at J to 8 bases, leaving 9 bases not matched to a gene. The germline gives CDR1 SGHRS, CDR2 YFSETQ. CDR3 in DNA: TGCGCCAGCAGGATGACAGGGCCTAGAGGCTACACCTTC. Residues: CASRMTGPRGYTF.

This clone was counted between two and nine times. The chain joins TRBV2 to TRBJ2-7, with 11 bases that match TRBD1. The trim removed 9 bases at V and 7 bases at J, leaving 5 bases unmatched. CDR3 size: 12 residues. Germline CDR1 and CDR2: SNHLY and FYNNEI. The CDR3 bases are TGTGCCAGTGGACAGGGGGCGAGGGAGCAGTACTTC. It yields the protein CASGQGAREQYF.

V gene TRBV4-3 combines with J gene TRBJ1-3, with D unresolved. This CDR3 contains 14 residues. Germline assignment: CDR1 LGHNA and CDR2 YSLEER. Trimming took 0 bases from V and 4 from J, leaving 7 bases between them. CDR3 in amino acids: CASSQDRWGNTIYF. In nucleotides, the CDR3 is TGCGCCAGCAGCCAAGATCGGTGGGGAAACACCATATATTTT.

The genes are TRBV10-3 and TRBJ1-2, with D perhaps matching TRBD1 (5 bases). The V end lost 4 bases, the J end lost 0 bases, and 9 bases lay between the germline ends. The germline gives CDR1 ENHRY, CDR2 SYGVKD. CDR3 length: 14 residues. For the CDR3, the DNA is TGTGCCATCAGTGGGGTACAGGCTAACTATGGCTACACCTTC. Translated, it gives CAISGVQANYGYTF.

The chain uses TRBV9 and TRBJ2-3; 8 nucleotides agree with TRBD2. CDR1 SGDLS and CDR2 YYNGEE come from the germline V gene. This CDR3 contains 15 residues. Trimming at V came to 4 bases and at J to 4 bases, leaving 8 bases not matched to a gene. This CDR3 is CASSLSSGRPDTQYF. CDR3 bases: TGTGCCAGCAGCCTCTCCAGCGGGAGACCAGATACGCAGTATTTT.

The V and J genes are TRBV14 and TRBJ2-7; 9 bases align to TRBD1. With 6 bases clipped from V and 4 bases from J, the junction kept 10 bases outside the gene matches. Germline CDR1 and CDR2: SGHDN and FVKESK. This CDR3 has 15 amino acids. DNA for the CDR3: TGTGCCAGCAGACTCACGGGACAGGGACAGTACGAGCAGTACTTC. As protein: CASRLTGQGQYEQYF.

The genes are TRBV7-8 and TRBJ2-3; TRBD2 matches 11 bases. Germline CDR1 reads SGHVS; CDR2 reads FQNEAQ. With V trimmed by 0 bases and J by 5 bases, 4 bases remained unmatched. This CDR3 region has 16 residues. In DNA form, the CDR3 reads TGTGCCAGCAGCTTAGCAAATAGCGGGGGGGTAGATACGCAGTATTTT. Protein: CASSLANSGGVDTQYF.

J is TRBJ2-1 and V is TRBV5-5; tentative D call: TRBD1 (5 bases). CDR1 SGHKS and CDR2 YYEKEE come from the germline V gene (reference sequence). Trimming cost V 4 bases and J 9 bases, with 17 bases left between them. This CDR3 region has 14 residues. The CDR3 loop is CASSPLPDRGEQFF. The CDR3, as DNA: TGTGCCAGCAGCCCATTACCGGATAGGGGTGAGCAGTTCTTC. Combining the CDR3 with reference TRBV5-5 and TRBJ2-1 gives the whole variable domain DAGVTQSPTHLIKTRGQQVTLRCSPISGHKSVSWYQQVLGQGPQFIFQYYEKEERGRGNFPDRFSARQFPNYSSELNVNALLLGDSALYLCASSPLPDRGEQFFGPGTRLTVL.

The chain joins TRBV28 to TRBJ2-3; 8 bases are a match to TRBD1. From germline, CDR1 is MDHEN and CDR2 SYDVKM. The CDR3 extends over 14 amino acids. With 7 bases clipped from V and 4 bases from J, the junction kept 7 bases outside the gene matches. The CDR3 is CASNSGGSADTQYF. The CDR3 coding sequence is TGTGCCAGCAACTCAGGGGGCAGCGCAGATACGCAGTATTTT.

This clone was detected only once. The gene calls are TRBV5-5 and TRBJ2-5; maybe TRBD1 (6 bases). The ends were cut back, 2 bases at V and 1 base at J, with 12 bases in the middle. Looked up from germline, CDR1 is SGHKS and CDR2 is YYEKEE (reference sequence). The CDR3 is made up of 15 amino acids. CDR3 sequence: CASSLFRQAQETQYF. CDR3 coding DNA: TGTGCCAGCAGCTTATTTAGACAGGCCCAAGAGACCCAGTACTTC.

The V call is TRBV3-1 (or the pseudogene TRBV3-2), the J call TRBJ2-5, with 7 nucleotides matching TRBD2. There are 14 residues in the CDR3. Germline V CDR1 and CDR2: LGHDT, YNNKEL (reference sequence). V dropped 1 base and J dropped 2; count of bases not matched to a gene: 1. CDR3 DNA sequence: TGTGCCAGCAGCCAAGGACTAGCACAAGAGACCCAGTACTTC. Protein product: CASSQGLAQETQYF.

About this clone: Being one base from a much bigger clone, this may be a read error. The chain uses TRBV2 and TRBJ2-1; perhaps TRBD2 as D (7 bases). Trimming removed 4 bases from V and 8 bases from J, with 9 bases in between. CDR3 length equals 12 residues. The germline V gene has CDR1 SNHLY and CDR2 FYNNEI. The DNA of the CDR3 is TGTGCCAGCAGTGTAGGGGGGGATGAGCAGTTCTTC. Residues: CASSVGGDEQFF.

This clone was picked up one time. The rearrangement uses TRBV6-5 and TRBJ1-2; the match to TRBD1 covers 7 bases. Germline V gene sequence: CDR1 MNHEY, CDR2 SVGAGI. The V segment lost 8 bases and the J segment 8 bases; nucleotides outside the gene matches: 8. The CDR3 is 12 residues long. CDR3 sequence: CASASTGSGYTF. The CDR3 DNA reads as TGTGCCAGCGCTTCGACAGGGAGCGGCTACACCTTC.